These 32 T cell receptor beta chains originate from one sample sequenced in a study of shared clonotypes between healthy human individuals. Only in-frame clones appear in the TCRdb table, and some are missing; sequencing was by immunoSEQ multiplex PCR. Here the sample spans over a million clones, about 96% being singletons. The source material was naive CD4+ T cells sorted from blood. As to subset: CD45RA+ positively selected. The receptors were gathered from a man aged 25-40 years in good health.

The gene calls are TRBV6-6 and TRBJ1-5, with D perhaps matching TRBD1 (5 bases). CDR1 is MNHNY and CDR2 is SVGAGI in the germline V gene (reference sequence). CDR3 length equals 15 residues. The germline V and J ends were trimmed by 5 bases and 7 bases, with 18 bases remaining between them. Here the CDR3 DNA reads TGTGCCAGCAGTCGAGAGCTAAGGGGCGAACAGCCCCAGCATTTT. Translation gives CASSRELRGEQPQHF.

The chain has TRBV4-1 and TRBJ2-3; no clear D gene. Trimming stripped 3 bases from V and 4 bases from J, with 14 bases between. The CDR3 covers 15 residues. The germline CDR1 and CDR2 sequences are MGHRA and YSYEKL. Here the CDR3 reads CASSHLTINADTQYF. CDR3 coding DNA: TGCGCCAGCAGCCACTTGACCATAAACGCAGATACGCAGTATTTT.

The rearrangement joins TRBV5-1 to TRBJ2-1, with TRBD2 matching over 8 bases. J gave up 6 bases and V 0 bases, and 8 bases lay outside the gene matches. The CDR3 runs 16 residues. Germline V gene data show CDR1 as SGHRS and CDR2 as YFSETQ. DNA of the CDR3: TGCGCCAGCAGCTTGGCAAGCGGGAGCGGTGGCAATGAGCAGTTCTTC. The encoded protein is CASSLASGSGGNEQFF.

The V call is TRBV7-2, the J call TRBJ2-3; TRBD2 is a possible D gene (6 bases). V lost 7 bases to trimming and J lost 0 bases, with 11 bases between them. This CDR3 has 14 residues. CDR1 is SGHTA, CDR2 FQGNSA, per germline. In nucleotides, the CDR3 is TGTGCCAGCATGGAGCGGGTGAGCACAGATACGCAGTATTTT. Amino acid sequence: CASMERVSTDTQYF.

Points on this clone: Other nucleotide sequences from this sample produce the same CDR3. The chain recombines TRBV28 with TRBJ2-7; D gene unclear. Germline CDR1 is MDHEN and CDR2 is SYDVKM. Trimming removed 1 base at V and 3 bases at J, with 4 bases between. The CDR3 totals 12 residues. For the CDR3, the DNA is TGTGCCAGCAGTTTATCATTCTACGAGCAGTACTTC. It is translated as CASSLSFYEQYF.

The gene calls are TRBV7-2 and TRBJ1-2, with 8 bases aligning to TRBD1. The CDR3 totals 15 residues. In germline, CDR1 is SGHTA, CDR2 FQGNSA. V was clipped by 5 bases and J by 2 bases; unmatched bases: 7. The CDR3 protein is CASSTAPGGNYGYTF. In DNA, the CDR3 is TGTGCCAGCAGCACGGCCCCAGGGGGCAACTATGGCTACACCTTC.

The rearrangement uses TRBV19 and TRBJ2-1; TRBD2 aligns across 9 bases. There are 15 residues in the CDR3. CDR1 LNHDA and CDR2 SQIVND come from the germline V gene (reference sequence). The J segment lost 4 bases and the V segment lost 1 base, leaving 2 bases of the junction unmatched. The CDR3 region is CASSIASGKYNEQFF. The CDR3 DNA reads TGTGCCAGTAGTATAGCTAGCGGGAAGTACAATGAGCAGTTCTTC. Drawing the rest from reference TRBV19 and TRBJ2-1, the complete variable domain is DGGITQSPKYLFRKEGQNVTLSCEQNLNHDAMYWYRQDPGQGLRLIYYSQIVNDFQKGDIAEGYSVSREKKESFPLTVTSAQKNPTAFYLCASSIASGKYNEQFFGPGTRLTVL.

This chain joins TRBV19 and TRBJ2-3, with 9 bases fitting TRBD2. This CDR3 region has 20 residues. Trimming took 3 bases from V and 0 from J; bases not matched to a gene: 16. Germline CDR1 reads LNHDA; CDR2 reads SQIVND (reference sequence). CDR3 in amino acids: CASSIDRRASGKTSTDTQYF. The CDR3 DNA is TGTGCCAGTAGTATTGACCGGAGGGCTAGCGGGAAAACTAGCACAGATACGCAGTATTTT.

V usage is TRBV6-1 and J usage is TRBJ2-7, with 10 nucleotides matching TRBD1. Losses at the gene ends were 8 bases for V and 3 bases for J; bases not matched to a gene: 4. Germline lookup yields CDR1 MNHNS and CDR2 SASEGT. There are 13 residues in the CDR3. The DNA of the CDR3 is TGTGCCAGCTTCAGGACAGGGGGCTACGAGCAGTACTTC. Translated, it gives CASFRTGGYEQYF.

The chain joins TRBV28 to TRBJ2-1; no firm D call. V was trimmed by 3 bases and J by 8 bases, leaving 8 bases between them. There are 12 residues in the CDR3. Looked up from germline, CDR1 is MDHEN and CDR2 is SYDVKM. CDR3 residues: CASSLVHYEQFF. The CDR3 coding sequence is TGTGCCAGCAGTTTGGTACACTATGAGCAGTTCTTC.

The chain links TRBV5-1 to TRBJ1-4; 7 bases are shared with TRBD1. CDR3 length equals 15 residues. V lost 1 base to trimming and J lost 1 base; unmatched junction nucleotides: 1. In germline, CDR1 is SGHRS, CDR2 YFSETQ. The CDR3 DNA sequence: TGCGCCAGCAGCTTGAGACAGGGAACTAATGAAAAACTGTTTTTT. Translating gives CASSLRQGTNEKLFF.

V and J are TRBV29-1 and TRBJ2-3; 7 bases map to TRBD2. This CDR3 comprises 12 residues. CDR1 is SQVTM, CDR2 ANQGSEA, per germline. With 6 bases clipped from V and 6 bases from J, the junction kept 6 bases outside the gene matches. CDR3 coding DNA: TGCAGCGTAGGACTAGTCTTCGATACGCAGTATTTT. It codes for CSVGLVFDTQYF.

This chain links TRBV10-3 with TRBJ2-1, with 12 bases matching TRBD2. Germline V lookup: CDR1 ENHRY, CDR2 SYGVKD. This CDR3 has 17 amino acids. Losses at the gene ends were 3 bases for V and 6 bases for J; bases not matched to a gene: 9. The CDR3 loop reads CAISEVDGTSGSNEQFF. DNA of the CDR3: TGTGCCATCAGTGAAGTGGACGGGACTAGCGGGTCCAATGAGCAGTTCTTC.

The chain joins TRBV28 to TRBJ1-5; tentative D call: TRBD1 (5 bases). The CDR3 runs 12 residues. Germline V gene sequence: CDR1 MDHEN, CDR2 SYDVKM. V shed 8 bases and J shed 4 bases, with 9 bases lying between them. The CDR3 sequence is CASGAANQPQHF. CDR3 sequence (DNA): TGTGCCAGCGGGGCAGCAAATCAGCCCCAGCATTTT.

V is TRBV27 and J is TRBJ2-7, with TRBD1 matching over 9 bases. Germline V gene sequence: CDR1 MNHEY, CDR2 SMNVEV (reference sequence). This CDR3 is 16 amino acids long. V shed 6 bases and J 2 bases; nucleotides not matched to a gene: 11. The CDR3 reads CASSPSDRGRPYEQYF. The CDR3 DNA reads as TGTGCCAGCAGCCCCTCGGACAGGGGCCGCCCCTACGAGCAGTACTTC.

Of note for this clone: Other DNA sequences of this sample code for an identical CDR3. The genes are TRBV5-1 and TRBJ1-1, with TRBD1 identical over 7 bases. Trimming removed 4 bases from V and 4 bases from J; junction bases left unmatched: 4. This CDR3 comprises 13 residues. The germline gives CDR1 SGHRS, CDR2 YFSETQ. In DNA, the CDR3 is TGCGCCAGCAGCCCGGGACAGCTCACTGAAGCTTTCTTT. Translated, it gives CASSPGQLTEAFF.

The J gene is TRBJ2-1, the V gene TRBV5-4, with 9 bases aligning to TRBD2. The trim removed 0 bases at V and 7 bases at J, leaving 5 bases unmatched. The CDR3 is 15 amino acids. Germline CDR1 and CDR2: SGHNT and YYREEE (reference sequence). DNA for the CDR3: TGTGCCAGCAGCTTGGATCTAGCGGGAAGAAATGAGCAGTTCTTC. Protein: CASSLDLAGRNEQFF.

The CDR3 reads CASSRLAGATYNEQFF. The CDR3 DNA is TGTGCCAGCAGCCGCTTAGCGGGAGCGACCTACAATGAGCAGTTCTTC. The V gene is TRBV27, the J gene TRBJ2-1, with 9 bases identical to TRBD2. Germline V gene data show CDR1 as MNHEY and CDR2 as SMNVEV (reference sequence). V was clipped by 6 bases and J by 2 bases; unmatched bases: 8. CDR3 length equals 16 residues.

The V and J genes are TRBV7-2 and TRBJ2-1; 9 positions match TRBD2. With V trimmed by 1 base and J by 11 bases, 18 bases remained unmatched. Germline V gene data show CDR1 as SGHTA and CDR2 as FQGNSA. The CDR3 runs 18 residues. The CDR3 reads CASSLVVAGANKGFKQFF. The CDR3 DNA is TGTGCCAGCAGCTTAGTAGTAGCGGGAGCCAACAAGGGCTTTAAGCAGTTCTTC. The full variable domain, in which reference TRBV7-2 and TRBJ2-1 provide the parts outside the CDR3, is GAGVSQSPSNKVTEKGKDVELRCDPISGHTALYWYRQSLGQGLEFLIYFQGNSAPDKSGLPSDRFSAERTGGSVSTLTIQRTQQEDSAVYLCASSLVVAGANKGFKQFFGPGTRLTVL.

The J gene is TRBJ2-1, the V gene TRBV2; D unresolved. V was pared by 5 bases and J by 5 bases, with 7 bases between. The CDR3 consists of 12 residues. Germline assignment: CDR1 SNHLY and CDR2 FYNNEI. DNA for the CDR3: TGTGCCAGCAGTTGGCAGAACAATGAGCAGTTCTTC. It specifies CASSWQNNEQFF.

The V and J genes are TRBV5-1 and TRBJ2-1; perhaps TRBD2 as D (6 bases). V was pared by 1 base and J by 4 bases, with 12 bases between. CDR3 length: 15 amino acids. Germline V lookup: CDR1 SGHRS, CDR2 YFSETQ. The CDR3 is CASSLRPSEYNEQFF. The CDR3 DNA reads TGCGCCAGCAGCTTGAGGCCTAGCGAATACAATGAGCAGTTCTTC.

This clone was detected only once. The V gene is TRBV4-2, the J gene TRBJ1-5; possibly TRBD1 for D (6 bases). Per germline, CDR1 LGHNA and CDR2 YNFKEQ. Trimming removed 1 base at V and 4 bases at J, with 11 bases between. The CDR3 extends over 15 amino acids. The CDR3: CASSQVGAVNQPQHF. The CDR3, as DNA: TGTGCCAGCAGCCAAGTGGGGGCAGTTAATCAGCCCCAGCATTTT.

The chain is built from TRBV19 and TRBJ2-6; 9 positions agree with TRBD1. The germline V gene has CDR1 LNHDA and CDR2 SQIVND (reference sequence). Trimming removed 9 bases from V and 0 bases from J; junction bases left unmatched: 6. This CDR3 is built from 16 residues. The chain's CDR3 is CASRPGQGSGANVLTF. The CDR3 DNA sequence: TGTGCCAGCCGACCGGGACAGGGCTCTGGGGCCAACGTCCTGACTTTC. The variable domain in full, completed from reference TRBV19 and TRBJ2-6, reads DGGITQSPKYLFRKEGQNVTLSCEQNLNHDAMYWYRQDPGQGLRLIYYSQIVNDFQKGDIAEGYSVSREKKESFPLTVTSAQKNPTAFYLCASRPGQGSGANVLTFGAGSRLTVL.

Details on this clone: The sample holds other DNA sequences that translate to the same CDR3. The chain employs TRBV6-5 and TRBJ1-2; D is perhaps TRBD1 (6 bases). Trimming cost V 5 bases and J 5 bases, with 12 bases left between them. CDR3 length equals 13 residues. Germline V gene sequence: CDR1 MNHEY, CDR2 SVGAGI. CDR3 sequence: CASSPGQFYGYTF. The DNA for the CDR3 is TGTGCCAGCAGTCCCGGACAGTTTTATGGCTACACCTTC.

The chain has TRBV14 and TRBJ2-1, with TRBD2 identical over 9 bases. Germline trimming cut 4 bases from V and 6 bases from J; bases unmatched to any gene: 10. In germline, CDR1 is SGHDN, CDR2 FVKESK. This CDR3 comprises 16 residues. CDR3 in amino acids: CASSRFGGRVSNEQFF. CDR3 in DNA: TGTGCCAGCAGCCGCTTTGGCGGGAGGGTTAGCAATGAGCAGTTCTTC. The whole variable domain, remainder taken from reference TRBV14 and TRBJ2-1, is EAGVTQFPSHSVIEKGQTVTLRCDPISGHDNLYWYRRVMGKEIKFLLHFVKESKQDESGMPNNRFLAERTGGTYSTLKVQPAELEDSGVYFCASSRFGGRVSNEQFFGPGTRLTVL.

The rearrangement links TRBV5-1 to TRBJ1-4, with 8 bases that match TRBD1. Germline V gene lookup returns CDR1 SGHRS and CDR2 YFSETQ. After removal of 3 bases from V and 7 bases from J, the junction contained 11 bases not matched to a gene. This CDR3 has 16 amino acids. CDR3 coding DNA: TGCGCCAGCAGCTCAGGACAGGGAGGGAGGAGTGAAAAACTGTTTTTT. Translated, it gives CASSSGQGGRSEKLFF.

This chain connects TRBV7-9 to TRBJ2-7; D possibly matches TRBD1 or TRBD2 (5 bases each). The V gene's germline CDR1 is SEHNR and CDR2 FQNEAQ (reference sequence). The CDR3 runs 15 residues. V shed 3 bases and J shed 4 bases, with 16 bases lying between them. CDR3 in DNA: TGTGCCAGCAGCTTTCCCGCGAGGGGCCCTTACGAGCAGTACTTC. As protein: CASSFPARGPYEQYF. Full variable domain (remainder filled in from reference TRBV7-9 and TRBJ2-7): DTGVSQNPRHKITKRGQNVTFRCDPISEHNRLYWYRQTLGQGPEFLTYFQNEAQLEKSRLLSDRFSAERPKGSFSTLEIQRTEQGDSAMYLCASSFPARGPYEQYFGPGTRLTVT.

The gene calls are TRBV25-1 and TRBJ2-1; 7 bases fit TRBD1. The CDR3 consists of 13 residues. Losses at the gene ends were 9 bases for V and 9 bases for J; bases not matched to a gene: 11. Germline V gives CDR1 MGHDK, CDR2 SYGVNS. The CDR3: CASSRGLAFEQFF. The CDR3 DNA sequence: TGTGCCAGTTCGAGGGGGCTAGCCTTTGAGCAGTTCTTC.

The chain joins TRBV5-1 to TRBJ2-2; 9 bases match TRBD2. Trimming cost V 0 bases and J 4 bases; bases outside gene matches: 4. The CDR3 is 16 residues long. In germline, CDR1 is SGHRS, CDR2 YFSETQ. This chain's CDR3 is CASSLVVSGGTGELFF. For the CDR3, the DNA is TGCGCCAGCAGCTTGGTAGTTAGCGGGGGCACCGGGGAGCTGTTTTTT.

The chain employs TRBV6-5 and TRBJ2-5, with a tentative D call TRBD2 (5 bases). Germline CDR1 reads MNHEY; CDR2 reads SVGAGI. The V end was cut by 5 bases, the J end by 5 bases, with 12 bases between. The CDR3 runs to 13 residues. In DNA form, the CDR3 reads TGTGCCAGCAGTCGAGGGATAGGGGAGACCCAGTACTTC. As protein: CASSRGIGETQYF.

This chain connects TRBV7-7 to TRBJ2-7; TRBD2 matches 10 bases. The CDR3 has 13 residues. Per the germline V gene, CDR1 is SSHAT and CDR2 is FNYEAQ (reference sequence). The ends lost 2 bases at V and 6 bases at J; junction bases unmatched: 1. The CDR3 region has the DNA TGTGCCAGCAGCTTAAGACTAGCGGGCGAGCAGTACTTC. Its translation: CASSLRLAGEQYF. The whole variable domain, filled in from reference TRBV7-7 and TRBJ2-7, reads GAGVSQSPRYKVTKRGQDVTLRCDPISSHATLYWYQQALGQGPEFLTYFNYEAQPDKSGLPSDRFSAERPEGSISTLTIQRTEQRDSAMYRCASSLRLAGEQYFGPGTRLTVT.

Only one count was recorded for this clone. The chain has TRBV18 and TRBJ2-7; D unclear. V was cut by 8 bases and J by 3 bases, with 14 bases left in between. CDR1 is KGHSH, CDR2 LQKENI, per germline. The CDR3 has 13 residues. This CDR3 reads CASRSGRDYEQYF. DNA for the CDR3: TGTGCCAGCCGGTCCGGTAGGGACTACGAGCAGTACTTC.